The rows below give T cell receptor beta chains drawn from one sample of a study of shared clonotypes between healthy human individuals. The repertoire was sequenced with immunoSEQ multiplex PCR; TCRdb's copy has only in-frame clones and lacks some. The table lists fewer than 550,000 clones, 60% to 80% of them singletons. Material: PBMCs. The receptors originated from a woman between 40 and 55 years old in good health. Some clones in this sample may be carry-over from other donors' samples. Both conserved end residues are part of each CDR3. A D gene is named only where the DNA matches it firmly. For some rows the clone size is stated as once, few or many, or as a class when expanded; others skip it.

CASSRAQENTEAFF - TRBJ1-1 - TRBV11-2
CASSPRQEDGYTF - TRBJ1-2 once TRBV18
CASSSVQGLSNQPQHF - TRBJ1-5 - TRBV28
CASSLGQGRYEQYF - TRBJ2-7 - TRBV27
CASGVGKTYEQYF - - - TRBV27
CASSENRGARSPLHF - TRBJ1-6 - TRBV2
CSALDRADYGYTF TRBD1 TRBJ1-2 - TRBV29-1
CASSLMEEKLFF - TRBJ1-4 - TRBV5-6
CASKVETGGNEQFF TRBD1 TRBJ2-1 - TRBV2
CATLPLDRSTDTQYF TRBD1 TRBJ2-3 few TRBV28
CASRRTGVHNQPQHF TRBD1 TRBJ1-5 - TRBV2
CASSGRVQSSSYEQYF - TRBJ2-7 once TRBV18
CASKPQGAANYGYTF TRBD1 TRBJ1-2 - TRBV6-1
CASSSGGFGYTF - TRBJ1-2 - TRBV27
CASNKDRVINQPQHF TRBD1 TRBJ1-5 once TRBV7-2
CASSYSRGRADTQYF - TRBJ2-3 once TRBV6-5
CASSETWGYGYTF - TRBJ1-2 - TRBV6-1
CASSSGVVSGRVKNEQFF TRBD2 TRBJ2-1 - TRBV11-2
CASSKEPVSPEAYEQYF - TRBJ2-7 - TRBV21-1
CASSFDRFSYNEQFF - TRBJ2-1 - TRBV7-2
CACSNTGELFF - TRBJ2-2 few TRBV30
CASSPEQTDTQYF - TRBJ2-3 once TRBV18
CASSVAGGSGVNTGELFF TRBD2 TRBJ2-2 - TRBV9
CAISREVADEQFF - TRBJ2-1 - TRBV10-3
CASRGHLNTGELFF - TRBJ2-2 - TRBV28
CASSRTPNTEAFF - TRBJ1-1 - TRBV5-1
CASGYNEQFF - TRBJ2-1 - TRBV5-4
CASSFGTANEKLFF TRBD1 TRBJ1-4 - TRBV7-8
CASSLYGASGWNEQFF - TRBJ2-1 - TRBV7-8
CASSPGRGPEAFF - TRBJ1-1 - TRBV18
CASSPNGGQETQYF - TRBJ2-5 - TRBV18
CASSSMRGRETQYF - TRBJ2-5 - TRBV11-2
CASSLLITGGNEQFF TRBD1 TRBJ2-1 - TRBV11-2
CATSRQGNYGYTF - TRBJ1-2 - TRBV15
CASSYLGTDYEQYF TRBD1 TRBJ2-7 - TRBV6-5
CASSPRLTNTGELFF - TRBJ2-2 many TRBV18
CASSRDSSAQHF - TRBJ1-5 few TRBV6-1
CAWSDRTNEKLFF - TRBJ1-4 - TRBV30
CASSSRLAGLDTQYF TRBD2 TRBJ2-3 - TRBV11-2
CASSVGGGSNQPQHF - TRBJ1-5 - TRBV6-6
CASSSPGLAVETQYF TRBD2 TRBJ2-5 - TRBV5-5
CASSQTWRSEQYF - TRBJ2-7 - TRBV7-9
CASSVATMTGELFF - TRBJ2-2 few TRBV9
CASSSQGNQETQYF TRBD1 TRBJ2-5 - TRBV27
CASSAHRGWLVYEQYF TRBD1 TRBJ2-7 - TRBV7-3